This is a list of T cell receptor beta chains from one sample in a study of identical twins. TCRdb reanalysed the 5' RACE reads using MiXCR and keeps one entry per CDR3 protein. This table has about 260,000 distinct CDR3 sequences, roughly 7% appearing once. A further study also used this sample, focusing on yellow fever vaccine responses in identical twins.

Sequenced sample: memory (CD45RO+) T cells sorted from blood. All receptors derive from a woman aged 18-30 years in good health. Both conserved end residues are part of each CDR3. The D gene is left open where the match is weak. Rows give clone size only sometimes, using once, few, many, or a class for an expanded clone.

>TRBD1|few|TRBV5-1|TRBJ1-5
CASSSGQGSEPQHF
TGCGCCAGCAGTTCAGGACAGGGGAGCGAGCCCCAGCATTTT
>-|many|TRBV5-1|TRBJ2-6
CASSLGYPSGANVLTF
TGCGCCAGCAGCTTGGGATATCCCTCTGGGGCCAACGTCCTGACTTTC
>TRBD1|few|TRBV12-3/TRBV12-4|TRBJ1-5
CASRKTGYIQPQHF
TGTGCCAGCAGAAAGACAGGGTATATCCAGCCCCAGCATTTT
>-|-|TRBV20-1|TRBJ2-1
CSAADTGRTYNEQFF
TGCAGTGCTGCCGATACGGGGCGGACCTACAATGAGCAGTTCTTC
>TRBD2|-|TRBV20-1|TRBJ2-6
CSAKLPGRDGANVLTF
TGCAGTGCTAAGTTGCCAGGGAGGGATGGGGCCAACGTCCTGACTTTC
>TRBD2|-|TRBV5-6|TRBJ2-7
CASSKETSPSYEQYF
TGTGCCAGCAGCAAGGAGACTAGCCCCTCCTACGAGCAGTACTTC
>-|few|TRBV6-2/TRBV6-3|TRBJ2-7
CASSSPGQSSYEQYF
TGTGCCAGCAGTTCACCGGGACAATCTAGCTACGAGCAGTACTTC
>-|-|TRBV24-1|TRBJ1-1
CATSDFGGRNTEAFF
TGTGCCACCAGTGATTTTGGGGGGCGGAACACTGAAGCTTTCTTT
>TRBD2|many|TRBV2|TRBJ2-3
CASSALGTSGTDTQYF
TGTGCCAGCAGTGCCCTGGGGACTAGCGGGACAGATACGCAGTATTTT
>TRBD2|-|TRBV4-1|TRBJ2-2
CASSRGARAGGPTGELFF
TGCGCCAGCAGCCGAGGGGCGAGGGCGGGGGGGCCCACCGGGGAGCTGTTTTTT
>-|-|TRBV2|TRBJ2-2
CASGGLNTGELFF
TGTGCCAGCGGTGGACTGAACACCGGGGAGCTGTTTTTT
>-|-|TRBV7-2|TRBJ2-7
CASSPGPPGEQYF
TGTGCCAGCAGCCCTGGGCCTCCTGGGGAGCAGTACTTC
>TRBD1|few|TRBV6-1|TRBJ1-5
CASKETGGNQPQHF
TGTGCCAGCAAAGAAACAGGGGGCAATCAGCCCCAGCATTTT
>TRBD2|few|TRBV3-1|TRBJ2-2
CASSQELAWNTGELFF
TGTGCCAGCAGCCAAGAACTAGCGTGGAACACCGGGGAGCTGTTTTTT
>-|-|TRBV11-2|TRBJ1-4
CASSPQSANEKLFF
TGTGCCAGCAGCCCCCAATCTGCTAATGAAAAACTGTTTTTT
>-|-|TRBV24-1|TRBJ1-2
CATSRDNYGYTF
TGTGCCACCAGTAGGGACAACTATGGCTACACCTTC
>-|-|TRBV12-3/TRBV12-4|TRBJ1-2
CASTPGPLNYGYTF
TGTGCCAGCACCCCGGGGCCCCTGAACTATGGCTACACCTTC
>-|many|TRBV7-6|TRBJ1-3
CASSLAPAFGSGNTIYF
TGTGCCAGCAGCTTAGCCCCGGCATTCGGCTCTGGAAACACCATATATTTT
>-|many|TRBV5-1|TRBJ2-3
CASSLVRASTDTQYF
TGCGCCAGCAGCTTGGTCAGGGCTAGCACAGATACGCAGTATTTT
>-|once|TRBV20-1|TRBJ2-2
CSARARWGSPDTGELFF
TGCAGTGCTAGAGCCCGCTGGGGCTCCCCAGATACCGGGGAGCTGTTTTTT
>TRBD2|-|TRBV27|TRBJ2-1
CASSSLREGRNNEQFF
TGTGCCAGCAGTTCCCTCCGGGAGGGCCGCAACAATGAGCAGTTCTTC
>TRBD1|-|TRBV27|TRBJ1-6
CVTRQGAMSYNSPLHF
TGTGTCACCCGACAGGGGGCGATGTCCTATAATTCACCCCTCCACTTT
>TRBD2|few|TRBV27|TRBJ2-3
CASSSPGTSRDTQYF
TGTGCCAGCAGTTCTCCCGGGACTAGCAGAGATACGCAGTATTTT
>-|-|TRBV6-4|TRBJ1-1
CASSDRPGTGNTEAFF
TGTGCCAGCAGTGACCGTCCCGGGACGGGGAACACTGAAGCTTTCTTT
>-|-|TRBV29-1|TRBJ1-2
CSVFSPNYGYTF
TGCAGCGTTTTCTCGCCTAACTATGGCTACACCTTC
>TRBD2|-|TRBV3-1|TRBJ2-1
CASSQSRTSEYNEQFF
TGTGCCAGCAGCCAATCTCGGACTAGCGAATACAATGAGCAGTTCTTC
>TRBD1|many|TRBV28|TRBJ1-6
CASSPTGVDSPLHF
TGTGCCAGCAGCCCGACAGGGGTTGATTCACCCCTCCACTTT
>TRBD1|-|TRBV5-6|TRBJ2-7
CASSFRPGQGNEQYF
TGTGCCAGCAGCTTCCGACCGGGACAGGGGAACGAGCAGTACTTC
>-|few|TRBV12-3/TRBV12-4|TRBJ2-1
CASSFRRGPNEQFF
TGTGCCAGCAGTTTTAGGAGGGGCCCCAATGAGCAGTTCTTC
>TRBD2|few|TRBV9|TRBJ2-2
CASSPRGESNTGELFF
TGTGCCAGCAGCCCCCGGGGGGAATCGAACACCGGGGAGCTGTTTTTT